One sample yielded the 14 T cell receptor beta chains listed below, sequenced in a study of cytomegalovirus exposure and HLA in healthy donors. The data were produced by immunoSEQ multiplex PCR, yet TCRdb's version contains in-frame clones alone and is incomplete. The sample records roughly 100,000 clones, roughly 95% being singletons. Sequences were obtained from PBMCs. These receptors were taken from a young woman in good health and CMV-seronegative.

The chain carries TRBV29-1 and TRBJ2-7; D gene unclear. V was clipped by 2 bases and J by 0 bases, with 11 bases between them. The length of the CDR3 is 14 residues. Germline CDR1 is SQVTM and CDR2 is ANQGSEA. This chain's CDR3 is CSVEYQVNSYEQYF. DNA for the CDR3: TGCAGCGTTGAATACCAGGTGAACTCCTACGAGCAGTACTTC.

The CDR3 DNA follows: TGTGCCAGTAGTCCTAACAGGGGCTCCGAGCAGTACTTC. This gives the protein CASSPNRGSEQYF. This rearrangement joins TRBV19 to TRBJ2-7; 7 bases match TRBD1. Trimming took 5 bases from V and 6 from J; bases not matched to a gene: 7. CDR1 LNHDA and CDR2 SQIVND come from the germline V gene (reference sequence). The CDR3 totals 13 residues.

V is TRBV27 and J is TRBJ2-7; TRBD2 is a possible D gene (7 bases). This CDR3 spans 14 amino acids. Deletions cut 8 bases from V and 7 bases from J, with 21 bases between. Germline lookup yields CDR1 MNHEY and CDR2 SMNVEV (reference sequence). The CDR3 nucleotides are TGTGCCAGCGGGGGAGGGACACCCGGAAGAGAGCAGTACTTC. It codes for CASGGGTPGREQYF.

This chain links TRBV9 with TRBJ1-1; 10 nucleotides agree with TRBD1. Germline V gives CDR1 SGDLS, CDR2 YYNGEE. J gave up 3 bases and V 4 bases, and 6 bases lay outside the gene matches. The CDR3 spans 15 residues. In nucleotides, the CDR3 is TGTGCCAGCAGCCCAAGGACAGGGGGGTACACTGAAGCTTTCTTT. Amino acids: CASSPRTGGYTEAFF.

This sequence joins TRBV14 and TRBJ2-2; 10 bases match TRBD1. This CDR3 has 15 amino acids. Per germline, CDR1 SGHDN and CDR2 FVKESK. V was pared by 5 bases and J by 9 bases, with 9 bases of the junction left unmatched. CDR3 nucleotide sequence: TGTGCCAGCAGCGGCGAGGACAGGGGGATGAGGGAGCTGTTTTTT. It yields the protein CASSGEDRGMRELFF.

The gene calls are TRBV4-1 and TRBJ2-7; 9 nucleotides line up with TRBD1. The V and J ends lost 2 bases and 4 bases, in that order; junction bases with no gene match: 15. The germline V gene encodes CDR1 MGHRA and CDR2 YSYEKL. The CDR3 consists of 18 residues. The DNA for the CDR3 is TGCGCCAGCAGCCAAACTGATTTTACAGGGGGCGGATTTTACGAGCAGTACTTC. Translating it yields CASSQTDFTGGGFYEQYF.

CDR3 DNA: TGTGCCAGCAGCTTAGCGTTCGCCCCGGGACAGGGGAGAATTTTGAACACTGAAGCTTTCTTT. It is translated as CASSLAFAPGQGRILNTEAFF. The chain recombines TRBV7-8 with TRBJ1-1, with 10 bases identical to TRBD1. V lost 0 bases and J lost 0; bases outside the gene matches: 16. Germline lookup yields CDR1 SGHVS and CDR2 FQNEAQ. CDR3 length equals 21 residues.

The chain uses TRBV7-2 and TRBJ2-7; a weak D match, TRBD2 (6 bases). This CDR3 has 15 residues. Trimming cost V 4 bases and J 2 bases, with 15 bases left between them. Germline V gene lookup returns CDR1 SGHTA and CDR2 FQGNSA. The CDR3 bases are TGTGCCAGCAGCTCCCGGCGGGATTCGACCTACGAGCAGTACTTC. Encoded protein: CASSSRRDSTYEQYF.

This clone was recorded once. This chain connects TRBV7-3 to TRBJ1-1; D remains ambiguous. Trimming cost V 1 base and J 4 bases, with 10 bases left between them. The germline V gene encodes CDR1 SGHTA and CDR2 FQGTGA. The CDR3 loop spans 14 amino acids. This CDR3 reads CASSLMVGGTEAFF. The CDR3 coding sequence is TGTGCCAGCAGCTTAATGGTGGGAGGCACTGAAGCTTTCTTT.

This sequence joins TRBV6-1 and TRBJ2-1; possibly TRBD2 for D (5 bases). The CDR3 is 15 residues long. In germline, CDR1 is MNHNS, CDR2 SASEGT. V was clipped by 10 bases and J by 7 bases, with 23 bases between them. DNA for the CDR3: TGTGCCAACCGGAAGGGAGCCTCGAATTTTAATGAGCAGTTCTTC. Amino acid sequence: CANRKGASNFNEQFF.

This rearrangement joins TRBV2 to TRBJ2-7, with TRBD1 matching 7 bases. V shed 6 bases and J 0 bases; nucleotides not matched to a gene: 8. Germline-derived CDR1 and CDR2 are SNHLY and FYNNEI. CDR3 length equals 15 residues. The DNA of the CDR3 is TGTGCCAGCAGAGAGACAGGGCTGGGCTCCTACGAGCAGTACTTC. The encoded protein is CASRETGLGSYEQYF.

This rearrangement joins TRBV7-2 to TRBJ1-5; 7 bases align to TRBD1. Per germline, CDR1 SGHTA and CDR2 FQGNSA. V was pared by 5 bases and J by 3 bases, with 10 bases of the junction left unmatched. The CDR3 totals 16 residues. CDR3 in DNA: TGTGCCAGCAGCGACCGGGACAGAGCTTTCAATCAGCCCCAGCATTTT. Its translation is CASSDRDRAFNQPQHF.

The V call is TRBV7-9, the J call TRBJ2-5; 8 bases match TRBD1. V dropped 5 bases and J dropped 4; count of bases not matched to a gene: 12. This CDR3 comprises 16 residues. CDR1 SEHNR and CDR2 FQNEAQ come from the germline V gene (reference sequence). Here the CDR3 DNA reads TGTGCCAGCAGCCCCCCCGGGACAGGTGTGCGAGAGACCCAGTACTTC. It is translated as CASSPPGTGVRETQYF.

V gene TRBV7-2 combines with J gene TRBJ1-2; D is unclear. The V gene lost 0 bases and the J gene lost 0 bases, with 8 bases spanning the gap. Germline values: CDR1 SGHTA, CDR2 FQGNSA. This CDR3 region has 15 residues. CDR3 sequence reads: CASSLAHTANYGYTF. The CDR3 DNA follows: TGTGCCAGCAGCTTAGCACATACAGCTAACTATGGCTACACCTTC.